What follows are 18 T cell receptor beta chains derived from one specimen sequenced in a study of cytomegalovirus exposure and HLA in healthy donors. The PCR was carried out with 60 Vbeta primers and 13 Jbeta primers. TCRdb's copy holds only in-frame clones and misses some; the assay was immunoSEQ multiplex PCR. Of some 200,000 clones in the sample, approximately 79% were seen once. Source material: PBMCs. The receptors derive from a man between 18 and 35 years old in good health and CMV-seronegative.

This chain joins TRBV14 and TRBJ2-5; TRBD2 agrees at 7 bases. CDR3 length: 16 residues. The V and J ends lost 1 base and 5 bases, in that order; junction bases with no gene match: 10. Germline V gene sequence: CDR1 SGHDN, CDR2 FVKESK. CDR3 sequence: CASSQGGRGRTETQYF. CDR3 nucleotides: TGTGCCAGCAGCCAAGGAGGGCGGGGGAGAACTGAGACCCAGTACTTC.

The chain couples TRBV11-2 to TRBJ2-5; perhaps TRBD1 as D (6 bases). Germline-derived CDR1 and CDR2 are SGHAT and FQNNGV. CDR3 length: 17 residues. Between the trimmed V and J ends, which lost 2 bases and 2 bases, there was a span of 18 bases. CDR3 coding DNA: TGTGCCAGCAGCTTATACGGGGTTGAGAGGGGGCAAGAGACCCAGTACTTC. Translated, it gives CASSLYGVERGQETQYF.

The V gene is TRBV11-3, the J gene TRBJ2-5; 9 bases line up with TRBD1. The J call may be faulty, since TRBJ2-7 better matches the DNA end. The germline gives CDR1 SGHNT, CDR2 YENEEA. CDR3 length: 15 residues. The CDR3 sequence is CASSSGQGEPHEQYF. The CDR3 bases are TGTGCCAGCAGCTCGGGACAGGGCGAGCCCCACGAGCAGTACTTC.

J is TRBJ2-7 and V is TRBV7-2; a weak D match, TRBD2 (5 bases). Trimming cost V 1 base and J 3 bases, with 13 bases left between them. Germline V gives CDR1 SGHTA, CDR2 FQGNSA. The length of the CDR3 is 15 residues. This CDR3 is CASSLDPRGHYEQYF. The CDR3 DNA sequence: TGTGCCAGCAGCTTAGATCCGAGAGGGCACTACGAGCAGTACTTC.

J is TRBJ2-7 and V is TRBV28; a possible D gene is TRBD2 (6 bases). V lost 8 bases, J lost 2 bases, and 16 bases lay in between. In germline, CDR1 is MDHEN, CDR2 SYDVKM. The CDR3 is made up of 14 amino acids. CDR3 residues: CASAGLKNAYEQYF. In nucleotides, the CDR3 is TGTGCCAGCGCGGGACTCAAAAACGCCTACGAGCAGTACTTC.

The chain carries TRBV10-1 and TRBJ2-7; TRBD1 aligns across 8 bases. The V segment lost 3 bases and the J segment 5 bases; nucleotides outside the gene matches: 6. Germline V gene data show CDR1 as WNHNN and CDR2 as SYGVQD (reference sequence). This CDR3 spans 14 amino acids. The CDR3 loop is CASSERQGKDEQYF. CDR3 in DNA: TGCGCCAGCAGTGAAAGACAGGGGAAGGACGAGCAGTACTTC.

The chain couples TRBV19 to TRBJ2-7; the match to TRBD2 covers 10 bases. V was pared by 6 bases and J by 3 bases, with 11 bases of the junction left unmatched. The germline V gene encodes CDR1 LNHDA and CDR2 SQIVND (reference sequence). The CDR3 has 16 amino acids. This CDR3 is CASRSSRTSGFYEQYF. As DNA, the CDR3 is TGTGCCAGTAGATCATCAAGGACTAGCGGTTTCTACGAGCAGTACTTC.

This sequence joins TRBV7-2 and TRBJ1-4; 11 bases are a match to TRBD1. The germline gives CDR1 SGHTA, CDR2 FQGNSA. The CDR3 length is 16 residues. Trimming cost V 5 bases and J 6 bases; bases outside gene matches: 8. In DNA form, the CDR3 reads TGTGCCAGCAGCGCCCAGGGGGGACAGGGGGATGAAAAACTGTTTTTT. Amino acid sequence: CASSAQGGQGDEKLFF.

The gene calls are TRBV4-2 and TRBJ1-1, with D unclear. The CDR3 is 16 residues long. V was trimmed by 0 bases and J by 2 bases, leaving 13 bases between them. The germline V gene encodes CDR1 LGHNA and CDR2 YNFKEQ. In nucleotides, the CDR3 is TGTGCCAGCAGCCAAGATCAGCCAGGCCTCAACACTGAAGCTTTCTTT. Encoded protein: CASSQDQPGLNTEAFF.

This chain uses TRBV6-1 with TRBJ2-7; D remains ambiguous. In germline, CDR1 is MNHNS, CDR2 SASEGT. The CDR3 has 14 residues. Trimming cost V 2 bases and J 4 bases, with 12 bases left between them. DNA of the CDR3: TGTGCCAGCAGTGAATCACCAGAAATATACGAGCAGTACTTC. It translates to CASSESPEIYEQYF.

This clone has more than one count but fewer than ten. CDR3 in DNA: TGCGCCAGCAGCTCTGGAGAGGGAGAGACCCAGTACTTC. Translated: CASSSGEGETQYF. V usage is TRBV5-1 and J usage is TRBJ2-5; TRBD2 might be the D (5 bases). Trimming stripped 3 bases from V and 4 bases from J, with 10 bases between. The germline V gene encodes CDR1 SGHRS and CDR2 YFSETQ. The CDR3 sequence is 13 residues long.

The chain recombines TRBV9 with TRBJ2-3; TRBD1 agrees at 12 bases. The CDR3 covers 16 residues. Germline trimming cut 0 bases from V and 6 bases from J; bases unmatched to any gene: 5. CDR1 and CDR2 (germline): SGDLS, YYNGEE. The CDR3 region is CASSVGDRGLPDTQYF. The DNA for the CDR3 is TGTGCCAGCAGCGTAGGGGACAGGGGGCTCCCCGATACGCAGTATTTT.

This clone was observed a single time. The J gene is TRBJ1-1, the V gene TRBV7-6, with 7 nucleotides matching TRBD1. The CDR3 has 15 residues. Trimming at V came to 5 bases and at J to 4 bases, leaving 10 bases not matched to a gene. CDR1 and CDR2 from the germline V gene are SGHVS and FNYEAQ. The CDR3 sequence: CASSTQGFGGTEAFF. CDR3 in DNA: TGTGCCAGCAGCACACAGGGGTTTGGTGGCACTGAAGCTTTCTTT.

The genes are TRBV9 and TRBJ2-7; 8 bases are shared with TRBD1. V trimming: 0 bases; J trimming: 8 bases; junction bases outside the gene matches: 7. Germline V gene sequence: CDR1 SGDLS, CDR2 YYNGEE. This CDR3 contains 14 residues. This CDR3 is CASSVDSDRGQQYF. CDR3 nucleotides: TGTGCCAGCAGCGTAGACTCTGACAGGGGACAGCAGTACTTC.

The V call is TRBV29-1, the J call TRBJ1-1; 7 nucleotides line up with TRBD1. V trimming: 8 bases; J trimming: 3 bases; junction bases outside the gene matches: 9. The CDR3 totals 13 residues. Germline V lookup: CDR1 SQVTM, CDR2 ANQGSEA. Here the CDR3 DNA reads TGCAGCCCCAGGGCCAGGGGGGACACTGAAGCTTTCTTT. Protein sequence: CSPRARGDTEAFF.

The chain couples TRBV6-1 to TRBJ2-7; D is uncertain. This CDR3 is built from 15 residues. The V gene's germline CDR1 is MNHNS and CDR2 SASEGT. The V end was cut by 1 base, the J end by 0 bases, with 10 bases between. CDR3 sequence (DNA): TGTGCCAGCAGTGAAGGAATGGCGGTCTCCTACGAGCAGTACTTC. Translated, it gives CASSEGMAVSYEQYF.

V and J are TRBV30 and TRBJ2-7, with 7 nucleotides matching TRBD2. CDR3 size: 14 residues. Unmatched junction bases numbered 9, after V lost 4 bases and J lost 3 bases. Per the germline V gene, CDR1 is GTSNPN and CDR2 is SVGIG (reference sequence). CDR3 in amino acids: CAWNIQGGFYEQYF. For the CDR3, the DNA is TGTGCCTGGAACATCCAGGGAGGGTTCTACGAGCAGTACTTC.

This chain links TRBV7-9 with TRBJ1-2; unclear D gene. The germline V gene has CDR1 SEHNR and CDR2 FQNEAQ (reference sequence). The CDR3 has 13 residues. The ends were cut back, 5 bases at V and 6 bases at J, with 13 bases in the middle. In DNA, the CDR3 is TGTGCCAGCAGCCCGCGTGGGAGGGATGGCTACACCTTC. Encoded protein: CASSPRGRDGYTF.